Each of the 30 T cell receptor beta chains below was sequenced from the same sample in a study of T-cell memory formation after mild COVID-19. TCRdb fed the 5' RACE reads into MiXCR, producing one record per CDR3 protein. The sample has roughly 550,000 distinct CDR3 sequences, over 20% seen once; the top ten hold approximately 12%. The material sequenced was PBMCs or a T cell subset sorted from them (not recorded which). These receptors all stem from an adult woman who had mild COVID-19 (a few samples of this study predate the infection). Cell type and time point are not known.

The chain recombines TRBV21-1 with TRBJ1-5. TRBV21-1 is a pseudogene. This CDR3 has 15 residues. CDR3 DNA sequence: TGTGCCAGCAGCAAAGGAAACAGACACAATCAGCCCCAGCATTTT. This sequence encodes CASSKGNRHNQPQHF.

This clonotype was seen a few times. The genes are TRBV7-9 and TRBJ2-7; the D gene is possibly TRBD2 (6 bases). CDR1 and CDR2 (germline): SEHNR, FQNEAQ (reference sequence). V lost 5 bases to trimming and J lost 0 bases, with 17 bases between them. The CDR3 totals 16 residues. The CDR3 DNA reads TGTGCCAGCAGCCAGCGGCCCGGGACTCTCTCCTACGAGCAGTACTTC. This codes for CASSQRPGTLSYEQYF.

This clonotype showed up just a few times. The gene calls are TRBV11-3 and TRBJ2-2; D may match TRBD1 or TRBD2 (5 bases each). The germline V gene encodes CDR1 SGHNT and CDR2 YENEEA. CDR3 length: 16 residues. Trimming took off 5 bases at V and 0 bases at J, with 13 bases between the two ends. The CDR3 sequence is CASSPERGANTGELFF. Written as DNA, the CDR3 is TGTGCCAGCAGCCCTGAAAGGGGAGCGAACACCGGGGAGCTGTTTTTT.

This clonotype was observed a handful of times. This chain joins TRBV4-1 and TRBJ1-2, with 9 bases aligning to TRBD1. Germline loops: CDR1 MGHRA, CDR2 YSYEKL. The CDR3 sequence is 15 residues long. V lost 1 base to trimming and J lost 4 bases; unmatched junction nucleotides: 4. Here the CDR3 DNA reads TGCGCCAGCAGCCAAGTGGACAGGGGCCTCTATGGCTACACCTTC. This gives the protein CASSQVDRGLYGYTF.

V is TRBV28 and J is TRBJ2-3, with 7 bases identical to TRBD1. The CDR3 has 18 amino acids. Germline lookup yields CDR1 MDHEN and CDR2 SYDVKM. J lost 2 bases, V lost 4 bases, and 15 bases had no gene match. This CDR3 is CASSSGTVLGPYTDTQYF. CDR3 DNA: TGTGCCAGCAGTTCAGGGACAGTCTTAGGGCCCTACACAGATACGCAGTATTTT.

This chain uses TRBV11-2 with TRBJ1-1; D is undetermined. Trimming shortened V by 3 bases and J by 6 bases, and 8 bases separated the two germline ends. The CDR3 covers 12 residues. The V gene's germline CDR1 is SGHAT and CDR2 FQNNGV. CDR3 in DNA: TGTGCCAGCAGCTTGCAATTATCTGAAGCTTTCTTT. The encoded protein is CASSLQLSEAFF.

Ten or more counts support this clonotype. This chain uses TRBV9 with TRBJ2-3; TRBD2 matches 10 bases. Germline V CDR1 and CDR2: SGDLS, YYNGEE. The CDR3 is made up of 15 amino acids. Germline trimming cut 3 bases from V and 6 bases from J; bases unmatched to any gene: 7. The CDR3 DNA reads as TGTGCCAGCAGCGGGAGCGGGGGGGCAGCGGATACGCAGTATTTT. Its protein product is CASSGSGGAADTQYF.

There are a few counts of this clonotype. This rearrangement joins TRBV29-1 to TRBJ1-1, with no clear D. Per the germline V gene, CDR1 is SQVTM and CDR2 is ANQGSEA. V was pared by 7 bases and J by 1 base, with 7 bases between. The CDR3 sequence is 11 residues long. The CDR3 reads CSAASNTEAFF. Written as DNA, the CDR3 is TGCAGCGCAGCGTCGAACACTGAAGCTTTCTTT.

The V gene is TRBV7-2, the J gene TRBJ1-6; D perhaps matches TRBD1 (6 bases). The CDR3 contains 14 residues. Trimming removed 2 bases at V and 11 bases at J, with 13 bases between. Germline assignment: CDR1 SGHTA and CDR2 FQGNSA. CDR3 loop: CASSLRQGSAPLHF. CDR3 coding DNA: TGTGCCAGCAGCTTACGGCAGGGGAGTGCACCCCTCCACTTT.

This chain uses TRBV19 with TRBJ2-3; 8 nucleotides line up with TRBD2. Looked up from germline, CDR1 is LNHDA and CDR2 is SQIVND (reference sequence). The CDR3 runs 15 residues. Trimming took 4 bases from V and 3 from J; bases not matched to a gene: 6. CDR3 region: CASSRRGVRTDTQYF. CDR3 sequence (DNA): TGTGCCAGTAGTAGGCGGGGGGTGAGGACAGATACGCAGTATTTT.

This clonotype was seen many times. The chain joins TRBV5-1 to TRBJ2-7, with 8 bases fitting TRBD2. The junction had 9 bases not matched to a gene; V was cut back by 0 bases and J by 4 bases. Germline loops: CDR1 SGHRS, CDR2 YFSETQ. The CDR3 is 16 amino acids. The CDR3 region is CASSLGPSGRSYEQYF. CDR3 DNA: TGCGCCAGCAGCTTGGGTCCTAGCGGGCGATCTTACGAGCAGTACTTC.

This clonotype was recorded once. CDR3 DNA sequence: TGTGCCAGCAGTTGGGAGGCTTCCTACGAGCAGTACTTC. The encoded protein is CASSWEASYEQYF. The J gene is TRBJ2-7, the V gene TRBV6-6, with D possibly TRBD2 on 6 matching bases. Per the germline V gene, CDR1 is MNHNY and CDR2 is SVGAGI (reference sequence). Trimming took 4 bases from V and 1 from J, leaving 8 bases between them. The CDR3 covers 13 residues.

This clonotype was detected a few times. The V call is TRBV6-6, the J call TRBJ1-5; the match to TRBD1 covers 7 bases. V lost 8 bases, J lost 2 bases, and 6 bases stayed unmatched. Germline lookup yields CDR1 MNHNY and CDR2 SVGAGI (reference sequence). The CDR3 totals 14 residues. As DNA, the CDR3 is TGTGCCAGCGCCCGACAGGGCGGCAATCAGCCCCAGCATTTT. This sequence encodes CASARQGGNQPQHF.

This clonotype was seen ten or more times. CDR3 nucleotide sequence: TGTGCCAGCAGCTTAGCCAGGGGAGACGGCTACACCTTC. This sequence encodes CASSLARGDGYTF. The rearrangement links TRBV11-1 to TRBJ1-2, with D tentatively TRBD1 (6 bases). CDR3 length: 13 residues. Germline loops: CDR1 SGHAT, CDR2 FQDESV (reference sequence). V gave up 0 bases and J gave up 8 bases, with 10 bases separating them.

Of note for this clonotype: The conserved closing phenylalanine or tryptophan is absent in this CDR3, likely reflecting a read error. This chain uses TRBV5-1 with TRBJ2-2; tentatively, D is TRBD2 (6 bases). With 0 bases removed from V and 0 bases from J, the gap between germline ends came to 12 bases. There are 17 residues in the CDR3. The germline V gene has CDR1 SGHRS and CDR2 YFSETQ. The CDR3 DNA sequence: TGCGCCAGCAGCTTGGCCTTGCGGGGATCGAACACCGGGGAGCTGTTTCTT. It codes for CASSLALRGSNTGELFL.

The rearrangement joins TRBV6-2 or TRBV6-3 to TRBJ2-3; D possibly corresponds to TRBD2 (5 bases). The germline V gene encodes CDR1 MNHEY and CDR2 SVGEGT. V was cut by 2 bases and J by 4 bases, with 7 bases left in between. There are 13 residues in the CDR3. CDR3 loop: CASSYRRADTQYF. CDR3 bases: TGTGCCAGCAGTTACCGGCGGGCAGATACGCAGTATTTT.

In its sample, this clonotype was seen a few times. The CDR3 sequence is CASSLVTRTDMNTEAFF. CDR3 nucleotides: TGTGCCAGCAGCCTTGTAACCCGGACAGATATGAACACTGAAGCTTTCTTT. The rearrangement joins TRBV5-5 to TRBJ1-1, with D maybe TRBD1 (6 bases). Germline lookup yields CDR1 SGHKS and CDR2 YYEKEE (reference sequence). The CDR3 contains 17 residues. Trimming left V 4 bases short and J 0 bases short, with 19 bases between.

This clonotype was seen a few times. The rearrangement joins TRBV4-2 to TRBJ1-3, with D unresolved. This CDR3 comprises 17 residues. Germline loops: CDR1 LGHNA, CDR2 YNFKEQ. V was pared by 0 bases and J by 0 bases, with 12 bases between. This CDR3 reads CASSQEEGLHSGNTIYF. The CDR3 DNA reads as TGTGCCAGCAGCCAAGAGGAAGGGCTACACTCTGGAAACACCATATATTTT.

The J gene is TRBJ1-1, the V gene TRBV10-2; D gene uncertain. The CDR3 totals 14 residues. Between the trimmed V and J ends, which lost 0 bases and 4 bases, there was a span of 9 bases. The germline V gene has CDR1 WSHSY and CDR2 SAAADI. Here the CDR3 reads CASSESMGITEAFF. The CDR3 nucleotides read TGCGCCAGCAGTGAGTCGATGGGTATCACTGAAGCTTTCTTT.

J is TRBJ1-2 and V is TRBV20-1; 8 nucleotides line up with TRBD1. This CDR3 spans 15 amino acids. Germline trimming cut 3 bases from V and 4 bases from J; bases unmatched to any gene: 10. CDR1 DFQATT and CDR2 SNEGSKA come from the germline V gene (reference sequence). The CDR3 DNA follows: TGCAGTGCTAGGGAGGACAGGGCCTCCCTCTATGGCTACACCTTC. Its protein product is CSAREDRASLYGYTF.

The CDR3 DNA reads as TGTGCCAGCAGTGAACCGAAGGGACAGGGGGCGACGACATACTATGGCTACACCTTC. It is translated as CASSEPKGQGATTYYGYTF. The chain has TRBV2 and TRBJ1-2, with 12 positions matching TRBD1. The CDR3 totals 19 residues. V was pared by 2 bases and J by 3 bases, with 13 bases of the junction left unmatched. Germline CDR1 SNHLY, CDR2 FYNNEI.

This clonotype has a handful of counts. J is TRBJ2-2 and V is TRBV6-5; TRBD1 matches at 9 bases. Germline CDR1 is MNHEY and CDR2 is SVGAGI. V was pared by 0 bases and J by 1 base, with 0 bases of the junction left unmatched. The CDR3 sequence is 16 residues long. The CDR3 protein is CASSYSGQGNTGELFF. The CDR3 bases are TGTGCCAGCAGTTACTCGGGACAGGGGAACACCGGGGAGCTGTTTTTT.

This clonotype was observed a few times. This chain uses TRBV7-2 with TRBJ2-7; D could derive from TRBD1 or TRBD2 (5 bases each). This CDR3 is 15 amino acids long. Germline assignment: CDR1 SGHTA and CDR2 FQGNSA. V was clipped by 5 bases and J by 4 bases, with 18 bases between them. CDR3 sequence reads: CASSLGDGGLYEQYF. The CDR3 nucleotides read TGTGCCAGCAGCCTCGGAGATGGGGGATTATACGAGCAGTACTTC. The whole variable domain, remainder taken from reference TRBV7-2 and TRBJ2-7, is GAGVSQSPSNKVTEKGKDVELRCDPISGHTALYWYRQSLGQGLEFLIYFQGNSAPDKSGLPSDRFSAERTGGSVSTLTIQRTQQEDSAVYLCASSLGDGGLYEQYFGPGTRLTVT.

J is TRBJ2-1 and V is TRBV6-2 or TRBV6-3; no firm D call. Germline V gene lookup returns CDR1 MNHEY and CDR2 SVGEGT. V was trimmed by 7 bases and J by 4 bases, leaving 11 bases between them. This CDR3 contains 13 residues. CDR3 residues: CASTYGYYNEQFF. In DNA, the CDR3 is TGTGCCAGCACCTATGGATATTACAATGAGCAGTTCTTC.

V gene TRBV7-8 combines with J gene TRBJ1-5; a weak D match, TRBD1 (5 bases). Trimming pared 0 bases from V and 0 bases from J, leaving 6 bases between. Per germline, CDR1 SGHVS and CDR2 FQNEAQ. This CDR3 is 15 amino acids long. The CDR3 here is CASSLARVSNQPQHF. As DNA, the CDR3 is TGTGCCAGCAGCTTAGCCAGGGTTAGCAATCAGCCCCAGCATTTT.

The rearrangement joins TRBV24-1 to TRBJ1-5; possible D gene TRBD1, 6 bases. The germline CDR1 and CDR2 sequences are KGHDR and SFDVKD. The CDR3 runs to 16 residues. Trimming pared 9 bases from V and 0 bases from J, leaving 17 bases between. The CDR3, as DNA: TGTGCCACCTCAGCGGGGGGCTGGTATAGCAATCAGCCCCAGCATTTT. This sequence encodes CATSAGGWYSNQPQHF.

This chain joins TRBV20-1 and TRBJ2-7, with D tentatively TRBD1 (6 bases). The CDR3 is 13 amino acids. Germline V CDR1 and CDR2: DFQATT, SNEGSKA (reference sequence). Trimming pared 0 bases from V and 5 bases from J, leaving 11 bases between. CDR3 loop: CSARDQRGNEQYF. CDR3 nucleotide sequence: TGCAGTGCTAGAGATCAGAGGGGGAACGAGCAGTACTTC.

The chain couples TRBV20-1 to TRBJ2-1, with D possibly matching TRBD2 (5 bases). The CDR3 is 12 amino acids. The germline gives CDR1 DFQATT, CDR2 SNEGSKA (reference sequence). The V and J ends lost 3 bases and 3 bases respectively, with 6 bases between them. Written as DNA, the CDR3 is TGCAGTGCTAGCGGGAACTACAATGAGCAGTTCTTC. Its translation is CSASGNYNEQFF.

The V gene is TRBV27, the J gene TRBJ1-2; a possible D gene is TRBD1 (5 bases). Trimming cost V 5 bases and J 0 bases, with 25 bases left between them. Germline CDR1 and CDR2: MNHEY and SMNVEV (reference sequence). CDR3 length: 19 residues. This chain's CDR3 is CASSPLPGDSTPTNYGYTF. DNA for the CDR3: TGTGCCAGCAGTCCTCTCCCGGGGGATTCTACTCCGACTAACTATGGCTACACCTTC.

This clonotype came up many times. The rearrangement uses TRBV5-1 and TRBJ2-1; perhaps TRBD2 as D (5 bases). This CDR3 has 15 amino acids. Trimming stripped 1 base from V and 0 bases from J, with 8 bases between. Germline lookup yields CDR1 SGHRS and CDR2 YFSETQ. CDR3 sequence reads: CASSLLRDSYNEQFF. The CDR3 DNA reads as TGCGCCAGCAGCTTGTTGAGGGACTCCTACAATGAGCAGTTCTTC.